This entry describes one TCR beta chain. Sequencing used immunoSEQ multiplex PCR; TCRdb keeps in-frame clones, though not all of them. The top ten hold over 0.95% of the sample, which has some 79,000 clones, more than 85% seen once. The data originate from a study of control samples from healthy donors and cancer patients. V was trimmed by 4 bases and J by 2 bases, leaving 15 bases between them. This CDR3 is built from 15 residues. Per germline, CDR1 SGDLS and CDR2 YYNGEE. The rearrangement joins TRBV9 to TRBJ2-5, with D unclear. This receptor was obtained from a woman in her thirties or forties with lung cancer. Sequencing was done on a sample of PBMCs. In nucleotides, the CDR3 is TGTGCCAGCAGCATCGGACCAGTTCTACAAGAGACCCAGTACTTC. Its translation is CASSIGPVLQETQYF. The full variable domain, with the rest looked up from reference TRBV9 and TRBJ2-5, is DSGVTQTPKHLITATGQRVTLRCSPRSGDLSVYWYQQSLDQGLQFLIQYYNGEERAKGNILERFSAQQFPDLHSELNLSSLELGDSALYFCASSIGPVLQETQYFGPGTRLLVL.